Given below is one T cell receptor beta chain in context. Clones were sequenced by immunoSEQ multiplex PCR, and TCRdb holds only the in-frame ones, with some missing. Here the sample spans about 680,000 clones, around 73% being singletons. These data originate in a study of shared clonotypes between healthy human individuals. This CDR3 is built from 13 residues. V dropped 5 bases and J dropped 3 bases, with 10 bases sitting between them. Germline CDR1 reads MDHEN; CDR2 reads SYDVKM. The J gene is TRBJ1-2, the V gene TRBV28; D may be TRBD1 (5 bases). Sequencing was carried out using memory CD4+ T cells sorted from blood. The subset here: CD45RA-negative fraction. This clonotype originated in a woman in her twenties or thirties in good health. The CDR3: CASSTGTDYGYTF. The DNA for the CDR3 is TGTGCCAGCAGTACCGGGACGGACTATGGCTACACCTTC.